This T cell receptor beta chain was sequenced during a study of cytomegalovirus exposure and HLA in healthy donors. Assay used: immunoSEQ multiplex PCR; TCRdb lists only in-frame clones, some missing. Of fewer than 80,000 clones in the sample, over 95% were seen once. The specimen was PBMCs. This TCR came from a woman younger than 30 in good health and CMV-seropositive.

The DNA of the CDR3 is TGTGCCAGCAGTCTGACTAGCGGGATGTTAAATGAGCAGTTCTTC. It yields the protein CASSLTSGMLNEQFF. V and J are TRBV27 and TRBJ2-1; 11 nucleotides align to TRBD2. V lost 5 bases, J lost 7 bases, and 7 bases stayed unmatched. The length of the CDR3 is 15 residues. The V gene's germline CDR1 is MNHEY and CDR2 SMNVEV (reference sequence).